What follows describes a single T cell receptor (beta chain). Authors' data handling: From reference gene primer amplification, estimates of nucleated cell counts were derived. The protocol was immunoSEQ multiplex PCR, while the TCRdb copy is restricted to in-frame clones and leaves out a portion. D and trimming come from the DNA, and the V and J calls and clone size come from that table. In the table there are fewer than 350,000 clones, approximately 88% of which are singletons. The entry originates in a study of blood T cell repertoires in COVID-19. Study-wide context: Samples taken during acute and convalescent COVID-19 were collected in the United States, Italy and Spain. From T cells, B-cell-depleted T cells, or PBMCs came the material, which was cDNA or gDNA.

Patients from Seattle were sampled longitudinally, starting during active infection. CDR1 is LNHDA and CDR2 is SQIVND in the germline V gene (reference sequence). V shed 3 bases, J shed 9 bases, and the junction held 14 bases outside the gene matches. This CDR3 contains 16 residues. The V gene is TRBV19, the J gene TRBJ2-1; 7 bases are a match to TRBD2. The sequencing sample was made of peripheral blood. This receptor was identified in a man aged 30 to 39 with COVID-19, enrolled during active disease. The CDR3 DNA reads as TGTGCCAGTAGTATTGGGTTGGGGGAGGGCCGAGTTGAGCAGTTCTTC. Protein product: CASSIGLGEGRVEQFF.